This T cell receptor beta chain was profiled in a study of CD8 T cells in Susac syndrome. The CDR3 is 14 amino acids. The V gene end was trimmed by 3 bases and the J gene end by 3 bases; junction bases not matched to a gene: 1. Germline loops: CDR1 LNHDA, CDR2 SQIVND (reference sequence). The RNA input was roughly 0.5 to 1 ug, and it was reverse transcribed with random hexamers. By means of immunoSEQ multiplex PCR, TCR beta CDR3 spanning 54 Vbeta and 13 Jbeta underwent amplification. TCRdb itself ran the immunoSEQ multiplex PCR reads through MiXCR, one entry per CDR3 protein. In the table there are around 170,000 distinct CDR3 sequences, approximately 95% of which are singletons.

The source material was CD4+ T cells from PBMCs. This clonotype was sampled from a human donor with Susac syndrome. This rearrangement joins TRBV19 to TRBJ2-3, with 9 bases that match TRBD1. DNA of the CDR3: TGTGCCAGTAGTATGACAGGGGGTACAGATACGCAGTATTTT. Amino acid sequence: CASSMTGGTDTQYF. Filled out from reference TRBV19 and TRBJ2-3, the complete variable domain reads DGGITQSPKYLFRKEGQNVTLSCEQNLNHDAMYWYRQDPGQGLRLIYYSQIVNDFQKGDIAEGYSVSREKKESFPLTVTSAQKNPTAFYLCASSMTGGTDTQYFGPGTRLTVL.